The T cell receptor beta chain described here comes from a study of regulatory T cells in long-lasting Graves disease. The table lists this clonotype with many counts. For TCR beta, libraries came from iRepertoire HTBI primers and Arm-PCR of CDR3 regions. TCRdb analysed the multiplex PCR reads with MiXCR anew, one entry per CDR3 protein. The sample contains about 540,000 distinct CDR3 sequences, roughly 14% of which appear only once. Indicated time point: newly diagnosed GD, antithyroid drugs for less than 3 months. Extracted PBMC RNA gave rise to the TCR library. The CDR3 runs to 12 residues. Trimming took 4 bases from V and 7 from J, leaving 13 bases between them. From germline, CDR1 is SQVTM and CDR2 ANQGSEA. These data were also filed under a second study, of T cells in Graves' hyperthyroidism and ophthalmopathy.

The material sequenced was peripheral blood mononuclear cells (PBMCs), taken at new diagnosis, from a patient treated with antithyroid drugs. This chain uses TRBV29-1 with TRBJ1-1; D perhaps matches TRBD1 (6 bases). The source is a man aged 25-45 years with Graves disease. The CDR3 protein is CSVGLLGGEAFF. The CDR3 DNA reads TGCAGCGTTGGTCTTTTAGGGGGTGAAGCTTTCTTT.